The present TCR beta chain was sequenced within a study of blood T cell repertoires in COVID-19. The wider study: The origin of the acute and convalescent COVID-19 samples was the United States, Italy and Spain.

TCRdb keeps only in-frame clones here, not all; method: immunoSEQ multiplex PCR. The table records 60,000 or so clones, around four fifths of them present only once. This CDR3 comprises 12 residues. CDR1 is SNHLY and CDR2 is FYNNEI in the germline V gene. Trimming took off 11 bases at V and 3 bases at J, with 13 bases between the two ends. Sequenced material: peripheral blood. The source is a man in his sixties with acute or convalescent COVID-19. J is TRBJ1-1 and V is TRBV2, with D possibly TRBD1 on 6 matching bases. CDR3 DNA: TGTGCCCACCAGGACAGTTACACTGAAGCTTTCTTT. It specifies CAHQDSYTEAFF.